There are a few counts of the clone carrying this T cell receptor beta chain. The data derive from a study of T cell responses to AZD1222 COVID-19 vaccine. This CDR3 comprises 15 residues. The germline V gene has CDR1 MDHEN and CDR2 SYDVKM. V lost 5 bases to trimming and J lost 6 bases; unmatched junction nucleotides: 8. Sequencing used immunoSEQ multiplex PCR; TCRdb keeps in-frame clones, though not all of them. The repertoire includes over 70,000 clones, 85% of them detected once, and around 21% sits in the top ten. The sequencing here drew on peripheral blood, taken on day 0 of AZD1222 vaccination. The TCR sequence derives from an adult in good health. The chain uses TRBV28 and TRBJ1-5; 9 bases are shared with TRBD1. The CDR3 protein is CASSTPGDRAQPQHF. DNA for the CDR3: TGTGCCAGCAGTACCCCCGGGGACAGGGCTCAGCCCCAGCATTTT.